This T cell receptor (beta chain) was retrieved from a study of CD8+CD57+ T cells in acquired aplastic anemia. TCR beta VDJ and CDR3 profiles were obtained from a genomic DNA template. TCRdb reprocessed the reads with MiXCR, giving one entry per CDR3 protein. The sample has roughly 180,000 distinct CDR3 sequences, nearly 65% seen once. Flow cytometry had shown expanded CD8+CD57+ cells in the patients chosen for sequencing. The sample comprised sorted CD4+, CD8+, or CD8+CD57+ T cells (not recorded which) from PBMCs. The receptor was derived from a human donor with aplastic anemia.

The CDR3 nucleotides are TGTGCCAGCAGTCTCCGCCCAGGGAGGGAATGGGGCTACACCTTC. It encodes CASSLRPGREWGYTF. The chain couples TRBV7-6 to TRBJ1-2; D is perhaps TRBD1 (5 bases). V lost 6 bases and J 8 bases, leaving 22 bases between the germline ends. In germline, CDR1 is SGHVS, CDR2 FNYEAQ. The CDR3 extends over 15 amino acids. Looking up the rest from reference TRBV7-6 and TRBJ1-2 gives the full variable domain: GAGVSQSPRYKVTKRGQDVALRCDPISGHVSLYWYRQALGQGPEFLTYFNYEAQQDKSGLPNDRFSAERPEGSISTLTIQRTEQRDSAMYRCASSLRPGREWGYTFGSGTRLTVV.